This TCR beta chain was documented in a study of T cell responses to AZD1222 COVID-19 vaccine. The protocol was immunoSEQ multiplex PCR, while the TCRdb copy is restricted to in-frame clones and leaves out a portion. The sample lists some 98,000 clones; 70% to 85% were seen once. V lost 2 bases to trimming and J lost 6 bases, with 11 bases between them. The CDR3 sequence is 14 residues long. Germline assignment: CDR1 MNHEY and CDR2 SVGAGI. This receptor was taken from an adult who received the AZD1222 COVID-19 vaccine. The sample was peripheral blood, taken 28 days after the second AZD1222 dose. The chain recombines TRBV6-5 with TRBJ2-1; the D gene is possibly TRBD2 (5 bases). In DNA, the CDR3 is TGTGCCAGCAGTTACGGTTCCGGGATCAATGAGCAGTTCTTC. Its translation: CASSYGSGINEQFF.